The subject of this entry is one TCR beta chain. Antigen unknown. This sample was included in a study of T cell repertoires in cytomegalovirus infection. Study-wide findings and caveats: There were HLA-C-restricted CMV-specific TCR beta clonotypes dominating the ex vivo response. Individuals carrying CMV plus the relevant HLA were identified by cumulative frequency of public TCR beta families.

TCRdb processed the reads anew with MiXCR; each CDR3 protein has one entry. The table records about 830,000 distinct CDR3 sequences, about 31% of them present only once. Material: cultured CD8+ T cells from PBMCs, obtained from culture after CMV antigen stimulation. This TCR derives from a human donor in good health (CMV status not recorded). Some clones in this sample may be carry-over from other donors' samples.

The CDR3, as DNA: TGTGCCAGCAGTTTCTCCGGGACAGGGCTTGCAGATACGCAGTATTTT. The encoded protein is CASSFSGTGLADTQYF. The chain carries TRBV6-1 and TRBJ2-3; 9 bases are shared with TRBD1. Germline CDR1 and CDR2: MNHNS and SASEGT. The CDR3 contains 16 residues. J was trimmed by 4 bases and V by 5 bases; bases with no gene match: 10.